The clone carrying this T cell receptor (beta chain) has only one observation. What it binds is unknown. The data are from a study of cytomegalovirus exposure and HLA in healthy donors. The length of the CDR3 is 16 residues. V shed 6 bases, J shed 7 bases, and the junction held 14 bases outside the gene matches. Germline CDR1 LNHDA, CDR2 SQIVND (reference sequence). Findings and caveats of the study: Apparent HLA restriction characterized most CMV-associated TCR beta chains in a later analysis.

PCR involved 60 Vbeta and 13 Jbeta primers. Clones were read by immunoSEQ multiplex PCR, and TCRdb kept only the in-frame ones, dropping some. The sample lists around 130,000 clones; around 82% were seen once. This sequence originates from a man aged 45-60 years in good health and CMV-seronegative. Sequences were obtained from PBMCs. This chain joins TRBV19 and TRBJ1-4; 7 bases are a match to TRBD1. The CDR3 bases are TGTGCCAGTAGCAAACGGTACAGGGGCGCCGGTGAAAAACTGTTTTTT. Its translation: CASSKRYRGAGEKLFF.